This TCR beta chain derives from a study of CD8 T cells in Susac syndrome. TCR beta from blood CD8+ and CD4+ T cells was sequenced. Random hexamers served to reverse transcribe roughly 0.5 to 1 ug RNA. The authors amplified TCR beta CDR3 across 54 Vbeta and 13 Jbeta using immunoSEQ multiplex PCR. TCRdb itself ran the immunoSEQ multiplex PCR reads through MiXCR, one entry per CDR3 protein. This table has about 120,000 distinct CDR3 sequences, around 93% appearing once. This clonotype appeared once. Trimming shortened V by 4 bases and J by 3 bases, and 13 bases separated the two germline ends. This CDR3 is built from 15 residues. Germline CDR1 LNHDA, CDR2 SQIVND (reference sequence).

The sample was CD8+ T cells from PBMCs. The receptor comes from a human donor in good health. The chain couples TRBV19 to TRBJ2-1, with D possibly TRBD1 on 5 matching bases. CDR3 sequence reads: CASSSWGALYNEQFF. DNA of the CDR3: TGTGCCAGTAGTAGCTGGGGCGCACTCTACAATGAGCAGTTCTTC.